The count of the clone carrying this T cell receptor (beta chain) is one. Its target is unknown. Deep-level running was used for the assay. The table came from immunoSEQ multiplex PCR; TCRdb's copy has only in-frame clones and leaves some out. The data hold some 2,100,000 clones, with more than 85% observed a single time. The data were obtained in a study of shared clonotypes between healthy human individuals. Study at large: CD4 naive cells filled three plates per donor, CD4 memory three, CD8 naive two and CD8 memory one.

V lost 7 bases and J lost 2, with 21 bases in between. The CDR3 is 15 amino acids. Germline V gene data show CDR1 as SQVTM and CDR2 as ANQGSEA. Naive CD8 cells were CD45RO-negative, positively selected for CCR7, excluding terminally differentiated effector memory CD45RA+ cells. The study drew its donors from healthy HIV-negative adults without recent acute infections or vaccinations. Study-wide points: The low donor count limited represented genetic and exposure-history diversity.

This sequence was found in a man aged 18 to 30 in good health. Some clones in this sample may be carry-over from other donors' samples. The genes are TRBV29-1 and TRBJ2-7; no firm D call. The sequencing input was naive CD8+ T cells from PBMCs. CDR3 in amino acids: CSAEVSEAPPYEQYF. Written as DNA, the CDR3 is TGCAGCGCTGAGGTATCGGAAGCGCCGCCCTACGAGCAGTACTTC.